The rows below give T cell receptor beta chains drawn from one sample of a study of T cell repertoires in cytomegalovirus infection. Using its own MiXCR run on the reads, TCRdb lists one record per CDR3 protein. The profile shows fewer than 550,000 distinct CDR3 sequences, 16% of them singletons. The sequencing input was CD8+ T cells from PBMCs. Source of these receptors: a human donor in good health (CMV status not recorded). Some clones in this sample may be carry-over from other donors' samples. The CDR3 runs from the conserved cysteine through the conserved F or W. A D gene is named only where the DNA matches it firmly. Size is omitted from some rows. Given values are once, few, many or a class for expanded clones.

CDR3 protein,CDR3 DNA,D gene,V gene,clone size,J gene
CATGIAGFQETQYF,TGTGCCACCGGCATAGCGGGTTTCCAAGAGACCCAGTACTTC,TRBD2,TRBV12-3/TRBV12-4,many,TRBJ2-5
CASSPRREANTGELFF,TGCGCCAGCAGCCCCCGACGGGAAGCGAACACCGGGGAGCTGTTTTTT,NA,TRBV5-1,NA,TRBJ2-2
CASSIDRRMNTEAFF,TGTGCCAGTAGTATAGATAGAAGAATGAACACTGAAGCTTTCTTT,NA,TRBV19,many,TRBJ1-1
CASGLAGTGYQETQYF,TGTGCTAGTGGTTTGGCCGGGACAGGGTACCAAGAGACCCAGTACTTC,TRBD1,TRBV12-5,NA,TRBJ2-5
CASSLMGQLNTEAFF,TGTGCCAGCAGTTTAATGGGACAGCTGAACACTGAAGCTTTCTTT,TRBD1,TRBV28,many,TRBJ1-1
CASSVDRAQPQHF,TGTGCCAGCAGTGTAGACAGGGCTCAGCCCCAGCATTTT,TRBD1,TRBV12-3/TRBV12-4,NA,TRBJ1-5
CASSPPGGMNTEAFF,TGCGCCAGCAGCCCTCCGGGCGGGATGAACACTGAAGCTTTCTTT,NA,TRBV4-1,few,TRBJ1-1
CASSQDLTMDSNQPQHF,TGTGCCAGCAGCCAAGATTTGACAATGGATAGCAATCAGCCCCAGCATTTT,NA,TRBV3-1,NA,TRBJ1-5
CASSLLVRLGVNTEAFF,TGTGCCAGCAGCTTGTTAGTCCGCCTAGGAGTGAACACTGAAGCTTTCTTT,NA,TRBV5-4,many,TRBJ1-1
CASSDPGAETQYF,TGTGCCAGCAGCGACCCAGGGGCAGAGACCCAGTACTTC,NA,TRBV7-9,many,TRBJ2-5
CASSRNSGGRTDTQYF,TGTGCCAGCAGCCGTAATAGCGGGGGGCGCACAGATACGCAGTATTTT,TRBD2,TRBV7-8,many,TRBJ2-3
CASSARAEQFF,TGTGCCAGTAGCGCCAGGGCTGAGCAGTTCTTC,NA,TRBV19,many,TRBJ2-1
CASSSGTGYGNAIYF,TGTGCCAGCAGCAGCGGGACAGGGTATGGAAACGCCATATATTTT,TRBD1,TRBV5-5,NA,TRBJ1-3
CASSNRVDPNYGYTF,TGTGCCAGCAGTAACCGGGTCGATCCTAACTATGGCTACACCTTC,NA,TRBV2,NA,TRBJ1-2
CASSFGTSGIGEQYF,TGTGCCAGCAGCTTTGGGACTAGCGGGATTGGCGAGCAGTACTTC,TRBD2,TRBV7-9,many,TRBJ2-7
CATSRDRGYNSPLHF,TGTGCCACCAGCAGAGATAGGGGATATAATTCACCCCTCCACTTT,NA,TRBV15,few,TRBJ1-6
CASSSGQGLLNEQFF,TGTGCCAGCAGCTCGGGACAGGGTCTCCTCAATGAGCAGTTCTTC,TRBD1,TRBV7-9,many,TRBJ2-1
CSARDLRSLNNEQFF,TGCAGTGCTAGAGATCTGAGGAGTTTAAACAATGAGCAGTTCTTC,NA,TRBV20-1,NA,TRBJ2-1
CASSRQGDYEKLFF,TGTGCAAGCAGCCGACAGGGGGACTATGAAAAACTGTTTTTT,TRBD1,TRBV7-2,NA,TRBJ1-4
CATWGGDNYGYTF,TGTGCCACATGGGGGGGGGACAACTATGGCTACACCTTC,NA,TRBV11-2,NA,TRBJ1-2
CASSYSGQGTAGYTF,TGTGCCAGCAGTTACTCAGGGCAGGGGACCGCTGGCTACACCTTC,NA,TRBV6-5,few,TRBJ1-2
CASGGTVYEQYF,TGTGCTAGTGGCGGGACTGTGTACGAGCAGTACTTC,NA,TRBV12-5,many,TRBJ2-7